Each of the 9 T cell receptor beta chains below was sequenced from the same sample in a study of Tregs in tolerant kidney transplant recipients. Method: immunoSEQ multiplex PCR; TCRdb's copy keeps in-frame clones and lacks some. The sample holds about 50,000 clones, approximately 89% seen once. Recipients received nonmyeloablative bone marrow transplants from related graft donors, with transient mixed chimerism. Sequencing used CD8+ T cells from blood (PBMCs), obtained 12 months after the transplant. These receptors all come from a human patient who received a combined kidney and bone marrow transplant. The graft donor may have given rise to some T cells.

The V call is TRBV7-9, the J call TRBJ1-4; D unresolved. The germline gives CDR1 SEHNR, CDR2 FQNEAQ (reference sequence). This CDR3 has 15 amino acids. The V end was cut by 1 base, the J end by 7 bases, with 13 bases between. In nucleotides, the CDR3 is TGTGCCAGCAGCTTAGTTTTGCCCGGGGTTGAAAAACTGTTTTTT. Encoded protein: CASSLVLPGVEKLFF.

The V gene is TRBV7-8, the J gene TRBJ2-5; D is uncertain. The last part of the DNA fits TRBJ2-7 better; the J call may be wrong. Germline V gene data show CDR1 as SGHVS and CDR2 as FQNEAQ. This CDR3 has 13 amino acids. The CDR3 here is CASSLPQAYEQYF. In DNA form, the CDR3 reads TGTGCCAGCAGCTTACCCCAGGCCTACGAGCAGTACTTC.

V gene TRBV7-9 combines with J gene TRBJ2-3; 7 bases are a match to TRBD2. The CDR3 runs 14 residues. J was trimmed by 5 bases and V by 5 bases; bases with no gene match: 7. CDR1 is SEHNR and CDR2 is FQNEAQ in the germline V gene (reference sequence). In nucleotides, the CDR3 is TGTGCCAGCAGCCCGAGGGAGGGGCAAGATACGCAGTATTTT. Amino acids: CASSPREGQDTQYF.

The chain has TRBV28 and TRBJ2-3; D possibly corresponds to TRBD2 (5 bases). V was shortened by 3 bases and J by 2 bases, with 12 bases between the two germline ends. The CDR3 sequence is 15 residues long. Germline V gene lookup returns CDR1 MDHEN and CDR2 SYDVKM. CDR3 sequence: CASSFIYGDTDTQYF. CDR3 DNA: TGTGCCAGCAGTTTCATTTACGGGGACACAGATACGCAGTATTTT.

The chain carries TRBV19 and TRBJ2-3; possible D gene TRBD1, 6 bases. Germline V gene data show CDR1 as LNHDA and CDR2 as SQIVND (reference sequence). The CDR3 totals 14 residues. V gave up 3 bases and J gave up 3 bases, with 10 bases separating them. CDR3 amino acids: CASSIRQDTDTQYF. In nucleotides, the CDR3 is TGTGCCAGTAGTATCCGACAGGATACAGATACGCAGTATTTT.

The rearrangement links TRBV1 to TRBJ2-3; TRBD2 is the table's D call, not checked against the DNA. TRBV1 has pseudogene status. The CDR3 contains 16 residues. The CDR3 nucleotides read TGCACCAGCAGCCCCTCACTAGCGGGGGACACAGATACGCAGTATTTT. Its translation: CTSSPSLAGDTDTQYF.

This CDR3 reads CASSLISGSNEQFF. CDR3 in DNA: TGTGCCAGCAGCTTGATTAGCGGGAGCAATGAGCAGTTCTTC. The rearrangement uses TRBV11-2 and TRBJ2-1, with TRBD2 matching over 9 bases. Germline V gene data show CDR1 as SGHAT and CDR2 as FQNNGV. The CDR3 consists of 14 residues. Trimming cost V 3 bases and J 6 bases; bases outside gene matches: 3.

The chain joins TRBV2 to TRBJ2-7; no clear D gene. The CDR3 runs 12 residues. CDR1 and CDR2 from the germline V gene are SNHLY and FYNNEI. V gave up 6 bases and J gave up 4 bases, with 10 bases separating them. The DNA for the CDR3 is TGTGCCAGCAGCCAAGCGCATTACGAGCAGTACTTC. Its translation: CASSQAHYEQYF.

The chain is built from TRBV15 and TRBJ2-1, with D unclear. The ends were cut back, 0 bases at V and 0 bases at J, with 9 bases in the middle. The CDR3 loop spans 16 amino acids. From germline, CDR1 is LNHNV and CDR2 YYDKDF (reference sequence). This CDR3 reads CATSRERFFSYNEQFF. Here the CDR3 DNA reads TGTGCCACCAGCAGAGAGCGGTTCTTCTCCTACAATGAGCAGTTCTTC.